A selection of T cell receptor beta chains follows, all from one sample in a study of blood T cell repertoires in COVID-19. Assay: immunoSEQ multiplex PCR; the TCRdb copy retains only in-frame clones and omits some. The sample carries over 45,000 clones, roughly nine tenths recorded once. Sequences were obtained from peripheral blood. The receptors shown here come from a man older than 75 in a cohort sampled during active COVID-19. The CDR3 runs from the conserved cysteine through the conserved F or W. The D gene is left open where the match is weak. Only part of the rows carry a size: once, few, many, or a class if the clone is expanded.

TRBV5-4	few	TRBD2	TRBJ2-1	CASSLTSGGPGSYNEQFF	TGTGCCAGCAGCTTGACTAGCGGGGGCCCCGGGTCCTACAATGAGCAGTTCTTC
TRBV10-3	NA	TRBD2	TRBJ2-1	CAISEFSGRARNEQFF	TGTGCCATCAGTGAGTTTAGCGGGAGGGCCCGGAATGAGCAGTTCTTC
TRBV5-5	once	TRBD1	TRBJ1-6	CASSLMGQSSYNSPLHF	TGTGCCAGCAGCTTGATGGGACAGAGCTCCTATAATTCACCCCTCCACTTT
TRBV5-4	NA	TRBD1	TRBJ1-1	CASSDRGLDTEAFF	TGTGCCAGCAGCGACAGGGGTTTGGACACTGAAGCTTTCTTT
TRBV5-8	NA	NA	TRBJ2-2	CASSRGRSTTGELFF	TGTGCCAGCAGCCGTGGGCGCAGTACTACCGGGGAGCTGTTTTTT
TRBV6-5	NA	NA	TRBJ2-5	CASSPTTGETQYF	TGTGCCAGCAGTCCGACAACGGGGGAGACCCAGTACTTC
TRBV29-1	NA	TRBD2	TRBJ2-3	CSVTGTSGDSTDTQYF	TGCAGCGTGACCGGGACTAGCGGGGACAGCACAGATACGCAGTATTTT
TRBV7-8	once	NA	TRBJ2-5	CASSSYGVQETQYF	TGTGCCAGCAGCTCTTACGGGGTACAAGAGACCCAGTACTTC
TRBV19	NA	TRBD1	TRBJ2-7	CASSTTPGQGPYEQYF	TGTGCCAGTAGTACCACTCCGGGACAGGGTCCCTACGAGCAGTACTTC
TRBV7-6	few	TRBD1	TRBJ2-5	CASSHEDRGVWETQYF	TGTGCCAGCAGCCATGAGGACAGGGGGGTGTGGGAGACCCAGTACTTC
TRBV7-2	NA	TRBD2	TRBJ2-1	CASSGAGLAFNEQFF	TGTGCCAGCAGCGGAGCGGGACTAGCGTTCAATGAGCAGTTCTTC
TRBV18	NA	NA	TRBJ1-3	CASSPVGGASGNTIYF	TGTGCCAGCTCACCCGTGGGGGGGGCGTCTGGAAACACCATATATTTT
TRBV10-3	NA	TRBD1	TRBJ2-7	CAISDPGQGGRSVEQYF	TGTGCCATCAGTGACCCGGGACAGGGAGGGAGGTCTGTCGAGCAGTACTTC
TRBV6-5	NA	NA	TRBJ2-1	CASSYGGSLHREQFF	TGTGCCAGCAGTTACGGGGGCAGTCTGCACAGGGAGCAGTTCTTC
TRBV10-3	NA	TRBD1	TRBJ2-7	CAISTGQGSYEQYF	TGTGCCATCAGTACGGGACAGGGGTCCTACGAGCAGTACTTC
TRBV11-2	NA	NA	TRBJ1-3	CASSPSGIRGNTIYF	TGTGCCAGCAGCCCGTCAGGGATTCGGGGGAACACCATATATTTT
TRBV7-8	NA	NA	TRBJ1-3	CASTPGNTIYF	TGTGCCAGCACCCCCGGGAACACCATATATTTT
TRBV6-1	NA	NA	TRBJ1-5	CASSDGGGDQPQHF	TGTGCCAGCAGTGACGGGGGGGGCGATCAGCCCCAGCATTTT
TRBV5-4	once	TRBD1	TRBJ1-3	CASSSSGGSGNTIYF	TGTGCCAGCAGTTCTTCAGGGGGCTCTGGAAACACCATATATTTT
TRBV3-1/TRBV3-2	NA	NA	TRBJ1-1	CASSRKTLPSTEAFF	TGTGCCAGCAGCCGAAAGACACTCCCGTCGACTGAAGCTTTCTTT